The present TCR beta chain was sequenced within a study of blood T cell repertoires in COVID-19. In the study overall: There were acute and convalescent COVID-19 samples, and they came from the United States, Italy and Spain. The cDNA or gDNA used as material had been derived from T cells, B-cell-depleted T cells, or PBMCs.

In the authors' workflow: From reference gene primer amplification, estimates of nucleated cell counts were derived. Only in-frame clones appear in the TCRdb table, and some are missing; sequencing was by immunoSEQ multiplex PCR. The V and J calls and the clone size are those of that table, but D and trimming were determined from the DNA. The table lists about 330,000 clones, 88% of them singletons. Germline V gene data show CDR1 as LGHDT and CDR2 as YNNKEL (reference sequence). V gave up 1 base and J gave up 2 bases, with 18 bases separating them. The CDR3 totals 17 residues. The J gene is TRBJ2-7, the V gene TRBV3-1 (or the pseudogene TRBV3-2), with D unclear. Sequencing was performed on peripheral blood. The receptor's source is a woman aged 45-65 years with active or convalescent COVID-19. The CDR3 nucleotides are TGTGCCAGCAGCCAAGTATTAGAACAGCAGTACCCCTACGAGCAGTACTTC. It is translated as CASSQVLEQQYPYEQYF.